This paragraph covers one TCR beta chain sequence. Its antigen remains unknown. The sample comes from a study of OX40 agonist ivuxolimab in advanced cancers. Across the whole study: A male proportion of over 75% was recorded, with mean age about 54 years and range roughly 23 to 85. The study, taken as a whole, reports: It was not determined which antigens were specifically recognized by the peripheral T cells that had undergone clonal expansion.

Method: immunoSEQ multiplex PCR; TCRdb's copy keeps in-frame clones and lacks some. The top ten hold around 20% of the sample, which has approximately 30,000 clones, 84% seen once. Trimming took 4 bases from V and 7 from J, leaving 8 bases between them. Germline CDR1 and CDR2: MNHEY and SMNVEV (reference sequence). This CDR3 is built from 12 residues. This chain joins TRBV27 and TRBJ2-1; unclear D gene. The sequencing used CD4+ or CD8+ T cells sorted from blood, collected in a trial of the OX40 agonist ivuxolimab. The TCR comes from an adult with an advanced solid tumor such as melanoma, head and neck, liver or kidney cancer. The CDR3, as DNA: TGTGCCAGCAGTTCCCTTAGTAATGAGCAGTTCTTC. Translating it yields CASSSLSNEQFF.